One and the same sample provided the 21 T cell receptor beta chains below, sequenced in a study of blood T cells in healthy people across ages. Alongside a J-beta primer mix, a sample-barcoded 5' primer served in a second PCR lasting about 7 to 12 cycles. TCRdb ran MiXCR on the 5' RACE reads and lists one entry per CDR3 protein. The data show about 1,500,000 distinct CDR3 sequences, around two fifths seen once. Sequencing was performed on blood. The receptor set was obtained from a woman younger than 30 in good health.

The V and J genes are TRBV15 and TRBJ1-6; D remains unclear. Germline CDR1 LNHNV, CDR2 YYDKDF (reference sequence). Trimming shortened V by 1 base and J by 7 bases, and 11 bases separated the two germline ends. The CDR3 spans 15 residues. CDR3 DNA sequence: TGTGCCACCAGCAGAGGGGCCGATCGGAATTCACCCCTCCACTTT. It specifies CATSRGADRNSPLHF. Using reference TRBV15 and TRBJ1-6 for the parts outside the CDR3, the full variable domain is DAMVIQNPRYQVTQFGKPVTLSCSQTLNHNVMYWYQQKSSQAPKLLFHYYDKDFNNEADTPDNFQSRRPNTSFCFLDIRSPGLGDTAMYLCATSRGADRNSPLHFGNGTRLTVT.

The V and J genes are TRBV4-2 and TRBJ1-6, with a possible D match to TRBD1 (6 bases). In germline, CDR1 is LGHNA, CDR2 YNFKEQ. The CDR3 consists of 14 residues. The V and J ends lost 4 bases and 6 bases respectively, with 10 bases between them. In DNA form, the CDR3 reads TGTGCCAGCAGCCGCGGGGGGGCTAATTCACCCCTCCACTTT. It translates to CASSRGGANSPLHF.

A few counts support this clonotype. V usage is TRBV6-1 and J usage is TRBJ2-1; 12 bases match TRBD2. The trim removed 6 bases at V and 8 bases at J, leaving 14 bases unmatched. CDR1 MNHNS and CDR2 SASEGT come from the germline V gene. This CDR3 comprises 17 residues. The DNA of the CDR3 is TGTGCCAGCAGCGCTCCGACTAGCGGGAGTGTTGGCTATGAGCAGTTCTTC. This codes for CASSAPTSGSVGYEQFF.

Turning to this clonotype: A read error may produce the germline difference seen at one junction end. The CDR3 bases are TGTGTCAGCAGTGATGGGTTTAGTACTAGCGGGAGCGACGAGCAGTACTTC. The encoded protein is CVSSDGFSTSGSDEQYF. The rearrangement joins TRBV2 to TRBJ2-1; 11 positions agree with TRBD2. The tail of the sequence fits TRBJ2-7 better, so the J call may be wrong. CDR1 and CDR2 from the germline V gene are SNHLY and FYNNEI. This CDR3 has 17 amino acids.

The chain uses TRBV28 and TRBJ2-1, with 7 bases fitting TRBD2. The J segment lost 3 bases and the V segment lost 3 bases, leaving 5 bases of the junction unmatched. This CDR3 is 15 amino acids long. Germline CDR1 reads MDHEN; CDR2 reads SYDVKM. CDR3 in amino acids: CASSLGGLNYNEQFF. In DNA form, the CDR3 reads TGTGCCAGCAGTTTGGGGGGGTTAAACTACAATGAGCAGTTCTTC.

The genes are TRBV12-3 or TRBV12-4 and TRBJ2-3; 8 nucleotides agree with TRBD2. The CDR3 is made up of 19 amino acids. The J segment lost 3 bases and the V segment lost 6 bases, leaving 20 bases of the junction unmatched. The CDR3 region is CASSRRRMTGGPKTDTQYF. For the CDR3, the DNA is TGTGCCAGCAGCCGTAGGAGAATGACGGGGGGGCCGAAAACAGATACGCAGTATTTT.

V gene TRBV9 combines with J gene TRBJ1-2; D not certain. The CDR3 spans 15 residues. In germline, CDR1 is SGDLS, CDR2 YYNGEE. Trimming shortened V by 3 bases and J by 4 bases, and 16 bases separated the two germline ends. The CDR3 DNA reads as TGTGCCAGCAGCGGCCCCCTCCAGGCTTTCTATGGCTACACCTTC. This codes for CASSGPLQAFYGYTF.

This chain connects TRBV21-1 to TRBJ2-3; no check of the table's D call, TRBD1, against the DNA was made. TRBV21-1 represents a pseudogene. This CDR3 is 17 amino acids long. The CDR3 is CASSKLPSREVTDTQYF. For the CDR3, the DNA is TGTGCCAGCAGCAAACTACCCTCCCGGGAGGTGACAGATACGCAGTATTTT.

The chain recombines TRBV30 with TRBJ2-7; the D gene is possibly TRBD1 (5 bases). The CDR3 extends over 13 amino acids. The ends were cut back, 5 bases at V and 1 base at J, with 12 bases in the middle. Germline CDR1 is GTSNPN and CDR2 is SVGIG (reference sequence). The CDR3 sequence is CAWEPRASYEQYF. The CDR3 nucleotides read TGTGCCTGGGAACCCAGGGCTTCCTACGAGCAGTACTTC.

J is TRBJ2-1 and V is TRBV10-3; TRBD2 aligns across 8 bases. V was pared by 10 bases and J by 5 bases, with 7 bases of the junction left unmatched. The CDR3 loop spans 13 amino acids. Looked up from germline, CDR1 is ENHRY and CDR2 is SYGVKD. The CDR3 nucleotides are TGTGCCACCAGCAGCGGGAGTGACAATGAGCAGTTCTTC. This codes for CATSSGSDNEQFF.

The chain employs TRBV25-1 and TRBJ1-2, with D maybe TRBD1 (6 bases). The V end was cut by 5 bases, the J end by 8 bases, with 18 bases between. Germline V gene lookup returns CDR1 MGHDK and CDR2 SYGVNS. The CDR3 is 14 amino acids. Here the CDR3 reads CASSPSWGRGGYTF. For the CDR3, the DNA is TGTGCCAGCAGTCCGTCATGGGGGCGCGGAGGCTACACCTTC.

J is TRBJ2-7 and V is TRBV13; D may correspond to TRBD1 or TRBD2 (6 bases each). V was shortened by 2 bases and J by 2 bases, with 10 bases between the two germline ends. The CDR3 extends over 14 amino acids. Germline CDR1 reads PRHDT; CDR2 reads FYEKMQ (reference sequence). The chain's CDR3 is CASSLWGAPYEQYF. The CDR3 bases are TGTGCCAGCAGCTTATGGGGGGCACCCTACGAGCAGTACTTC.

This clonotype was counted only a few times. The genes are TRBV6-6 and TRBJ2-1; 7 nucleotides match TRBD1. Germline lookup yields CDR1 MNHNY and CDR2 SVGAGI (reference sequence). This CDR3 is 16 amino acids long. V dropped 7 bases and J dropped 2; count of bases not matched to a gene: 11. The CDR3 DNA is TGTGCCAGCACTCCTACACAGGGGCCCACCTACAATGAGCAGTTCTTC. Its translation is CASTPTQGPTYNEQFF.

The CDR3 sequence is CSFSTSERGRKFYGYTF. DNA of the CDR3: TGCAGCTTCTCCACCTCGGAAAGGGGGCGGAAATTCTATGGCTACACCTTC. The chain combines TRBV29-1 with TRBJ1-2, with TRBD1 matching 7 bases. V shed 8 bases and J 4 bases; nucleotides not matched to a gene: 22. The CDR3 runs to 17 residues. Germline CDR1 is SQVTM and CDR2 is ANQGSEA.

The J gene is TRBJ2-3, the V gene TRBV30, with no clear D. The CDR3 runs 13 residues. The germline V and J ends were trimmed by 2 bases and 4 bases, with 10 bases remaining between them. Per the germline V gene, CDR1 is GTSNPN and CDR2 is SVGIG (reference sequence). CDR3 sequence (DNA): TGTGCCTGGAGTCCTGCACCGCCAGATACGCAGTATTTT. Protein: CAWSPAPPDTQYF.

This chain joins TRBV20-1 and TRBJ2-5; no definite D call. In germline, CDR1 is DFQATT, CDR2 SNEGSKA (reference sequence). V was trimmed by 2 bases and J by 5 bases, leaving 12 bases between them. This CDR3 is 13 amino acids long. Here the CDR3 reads CSARPPPDETQYF. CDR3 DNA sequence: TGCAGTGCTAGACCCCCTCCGGACGAGACCCAGTACTTC.

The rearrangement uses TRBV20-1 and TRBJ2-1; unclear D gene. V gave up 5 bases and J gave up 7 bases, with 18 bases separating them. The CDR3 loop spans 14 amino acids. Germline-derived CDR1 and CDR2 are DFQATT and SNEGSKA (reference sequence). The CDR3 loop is CSASKTSFPNEQFF. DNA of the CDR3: TGCAGTGCTTCCAAAACGTCCTTTCCAAATGAGCAGTTCTTC.

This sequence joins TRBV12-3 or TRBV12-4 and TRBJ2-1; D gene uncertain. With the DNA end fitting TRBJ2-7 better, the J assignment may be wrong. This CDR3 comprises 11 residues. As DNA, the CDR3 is TGTGCCAGCATATTCAACAATGAGCAGTACTTC. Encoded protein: CASIFNNEQYF.

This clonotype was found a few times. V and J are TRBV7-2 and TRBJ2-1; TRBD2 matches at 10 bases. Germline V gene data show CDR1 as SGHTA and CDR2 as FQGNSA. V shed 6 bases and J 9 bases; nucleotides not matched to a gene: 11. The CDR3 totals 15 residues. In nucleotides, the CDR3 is TGTGCCAGCAGTCAAACTAGCGGGAAGTTTAGTGAGCAGTTCTTC. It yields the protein CASSQTSGKFSEQFF.

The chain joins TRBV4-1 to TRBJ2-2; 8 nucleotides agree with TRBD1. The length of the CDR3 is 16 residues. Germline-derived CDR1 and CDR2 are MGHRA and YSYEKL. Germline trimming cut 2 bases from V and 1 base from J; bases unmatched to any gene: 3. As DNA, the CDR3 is TGCGCCAGCAGCCAATATACAGGGGGGAACACCGGGGAGCTGTTTTTT. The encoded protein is CASSQYTGGNTGELFF.

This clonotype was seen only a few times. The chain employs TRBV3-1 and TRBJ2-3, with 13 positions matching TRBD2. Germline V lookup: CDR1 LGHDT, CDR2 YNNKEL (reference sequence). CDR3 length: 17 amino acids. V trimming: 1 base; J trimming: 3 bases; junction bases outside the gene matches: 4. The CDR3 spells CASSQVTSGGATDTQYF. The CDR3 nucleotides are TGTGCCAGCAGCCAAGTTACTAGCGGGGGGGCAACAGATACGCAGTATTTT.